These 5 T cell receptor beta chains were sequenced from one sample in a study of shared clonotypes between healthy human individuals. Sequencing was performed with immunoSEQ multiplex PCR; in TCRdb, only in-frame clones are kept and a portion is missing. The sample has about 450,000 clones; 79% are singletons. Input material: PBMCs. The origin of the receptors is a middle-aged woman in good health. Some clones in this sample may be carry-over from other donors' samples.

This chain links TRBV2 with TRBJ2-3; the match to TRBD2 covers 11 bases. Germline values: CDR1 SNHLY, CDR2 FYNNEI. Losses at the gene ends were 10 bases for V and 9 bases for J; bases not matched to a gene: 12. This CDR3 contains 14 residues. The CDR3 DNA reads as TGTGCCACTGCGGGACTAGCGGTTCAATCGACGCAGTATTTT. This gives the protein CATAGLAVQSTQYF.

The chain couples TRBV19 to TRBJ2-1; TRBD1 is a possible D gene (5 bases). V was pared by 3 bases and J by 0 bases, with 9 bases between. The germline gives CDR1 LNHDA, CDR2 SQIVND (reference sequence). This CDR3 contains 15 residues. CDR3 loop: CASSMGRSSYNEQFF. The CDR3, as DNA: TGTGCCAGTAGTATGGGGCGTAGCTCCTACAATGAGCAGTTCTTC. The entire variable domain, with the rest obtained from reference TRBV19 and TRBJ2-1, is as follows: DGGITQSPKYLFRKEGQNVTLSCEQNLNHDAMYWYRQDPGQGLRLIYYSQIVNDFQKGDIAEGYSVSREKKESFPLTVTSAQKNPTAFYLCASSMGRSSYNEQFFGPGTRLTVL.

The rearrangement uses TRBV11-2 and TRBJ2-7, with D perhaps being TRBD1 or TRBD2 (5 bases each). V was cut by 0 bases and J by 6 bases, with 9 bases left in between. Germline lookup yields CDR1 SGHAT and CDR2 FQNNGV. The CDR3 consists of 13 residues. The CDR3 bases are TGTGCCAGCAGCTTAGAAGGTGGGACCGAGCAGTACTTC. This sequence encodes CASSLEGGTEQYF.

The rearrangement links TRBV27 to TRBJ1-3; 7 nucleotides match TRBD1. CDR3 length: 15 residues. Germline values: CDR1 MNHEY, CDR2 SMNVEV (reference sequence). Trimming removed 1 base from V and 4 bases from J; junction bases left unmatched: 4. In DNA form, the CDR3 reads TGTGCCAGCAGTTTATGGGGGACAGAAGGAAACACCATATATTTT. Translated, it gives CASSLWGTEGNTIYF.

The CDR3 spells CAWSAIRQGAREKLFF. CDR3 nucleotide sequence: TGTGCCTGGAGTGCCATAAGACAGGGGGCAAGAGAAAAACTGTTTTTT. V gene TRBV30 combines with J gene TRBJ1-4, with 10 positions matching TRBD1. Germline trimming cut 1 base from V and 8 bases from J; bases unmatched to any gene: 10. This CDR3 has 16 amino acids. Germline CDR1 is GTSNPN and CDR2 is SVGIG (reference sequence).